These T cell receptor beta chains were read from a single sample in a study of patients and donors after allogeneic stem cell transplantation. TCRdb fed the RT-PCR reads into MiXCR, producing one record per CDR3 protein. Of fewer than 500,000 distinct CDR3 sequences in the sample, around 15% were seen once. The sample consisted of blood, either unsorted or a sorted T cell fraction (not recorded which). The receptors were sampled from a human donor who was either an allogeneic HSCT recipient or a stem cell or donor lymphocyte infusion donor (not recorded which). It is not recorded whose cells these are; they may come from a transplant donor. CDR3s leave out the opening cysteine and the closing phenylalanine or tryptophan. The D gene is left open where the match is weak. Clone size is shown for a subset of rows, as once, few, many or a class of expanded clone.

cdr3_aa d_call j_call v_call cdr3_length clone_size
ASSFPVQANYGYT NA TRBJ1-2 TRBV7-9 13 few
ASSKGQALSLTGEAF TRBD1 TRBJ1-1 TRBV28 15 few
ASSYSQLSSYEQY NA TRBJ2-7 TRBV6-5 13 few
ASSLGQRSYEQY NA TRBJ2-7 TRBV5-1 12 few
ATSEPGQGYTYEQY TRBD1 TRBJ2-7 TRBV24-1 14 NA
ASSLSISNSPLH NA TRBJ1-6 TRBV12-3/TRBV12-4 12 few
ASSRGLAGSTETQY TRBD2 TRBJ2-5 TRBV9 14 NA
ASSLRGQVEEQY NA TRBJ2-7 TRBV7-9 12 few
ASSSTGSNTEAF NA TRBJ1-1 TRBV5-6 12 many
ASSFGVSNQPQH NA TRBJ1-5 TRBV7-8 12 many
ASSQTGINTDTQY NA TRBJ2-3 TRBV4-1 13 few
ASSDSMQGAYGYT TRBD1 TRBJ1-2 TRBV2 13 NA
ASSYNPADLVRT NA TRBJ1-2 TRBV6-5 12 NA
ASSPVLAGGRPLEQY TRBD2 TRBJ2-7 TRBV5-1 15 few
ASIGVTGEGAF TRBD1 TRBJ1-1 TRBV3-1 11 NA